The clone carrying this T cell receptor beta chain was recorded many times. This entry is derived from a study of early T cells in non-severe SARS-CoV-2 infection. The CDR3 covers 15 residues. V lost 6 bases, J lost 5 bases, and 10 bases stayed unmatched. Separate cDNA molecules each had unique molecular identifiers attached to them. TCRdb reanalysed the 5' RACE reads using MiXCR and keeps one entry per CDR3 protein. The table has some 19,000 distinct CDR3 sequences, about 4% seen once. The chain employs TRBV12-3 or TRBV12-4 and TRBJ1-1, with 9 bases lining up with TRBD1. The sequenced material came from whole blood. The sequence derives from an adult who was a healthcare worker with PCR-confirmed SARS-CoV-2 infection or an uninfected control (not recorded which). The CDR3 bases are TGTGCCAGCAGACACCGGACAGGGACAGGGACTGAAGCTTTCTTT. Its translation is CASRHRTGTGTEAFF.